This TCR beta chain is from a study of blood T cell repertoires in COVID-19 (dated by TCRdb to 2020 to 2022). Study-wide context: The collaborator samples originated in the United States, Italy and Spain and spanned the acute and convalescent phases of COVID-19. The material from the prospective study consisted of cDNA or gDNA derived from T cells, B-cell-depleted T cells, or PBMCs. Deeply sampled blood TCRbeta repertoires from subjects exposed to, actively infected with, or recovered from COVID-19 were included in the dataset. The repertoires were released in a freely available public database intended as a resource for research on the immune response to SARS-CoV-2. Samples came from the ongoing ImmuneRACE study (first 160 participants) plus 1,254 subjects from 6 global collaborators. Sample metadata almost always included a de-identified subject ID, COVID-19 status, age in years and sex. HLA class I and class II types, where available, came from metadata supplied by the sample provider rather than from assay-based typing.

Whole blood was collected in K2EDTA tubes by collaborating institutions according to the institutions' own protocols. For TCRbeta analysis, collaborator samples were shipped as frozen whole blood, as isolated PBMCs, or as DNA extracted from either sample type. This clone was recorded once. Its antigen is unknown. No much larger clonotype is one base removed from it; base qualities were not supplied. The immunoSEQ Assay, a bias-controlled multiplex PCR, was used to amplify TCRbeta CDR3 regions from genomic DNA. As for the authors' bioinformatics: The number of nucleated cells in each sample was estimated by amplification of reference gene primers within the assay. To quantify the absolute abundance of each unique TCRbeta CDR3 rearrangement, sequence reads were collapsed and filtered. For each sample, productive Simpson clonality was calculated as the square root of Simpson's diversity index over productive rearrangements. The clones in this table, taken by TCRdb from immuneACCESS, are in-frame only. Not every clone is retained; where verified, under half of the shortfall comes from an unresolved V gene, and the cause of the rest is unknown. V and J calls and clone size follow that table, whereas D and trimming were derived from the DNA. In this sample the table shows approximately 190,000 clones, about 80% of which occur a single time. Of the sample, 6.9% falls within the top ten clones.

General findings and caveats noted by the study authors: The quantity of clinical and demographic metadata differed by source and by participant and was supplied without curation.

Measured from the cysteine to the phenylalanine, the CDR3 is 18 residues long. Of the read, only the CDR3 DNA is kept; its 54 bases are in frame from base 1. At the junction V is shortened by 7 bases and J by 0 bases, with 19 bases in between. CDR1 and CDR2 are read off the germline V gene (reference sequence) as LNHDA and SQIVND. This receptor chain uses TRBV19 and TRBJ2-6; the D segment cannot be called with confidence. This clonotype originated in a man between 60 and 75 years old with acute or convalescent COVID-19. Sequencing input: peripheral blood. Here is the DNA: TGTGCCAGTACCACGATGTCAGTCTCTAGCTCTGGGGCCAACGTCCTGACTTTC. Translated, it reads CASTTMSVSSSGANVLTF.